The subject of this entry is one T cell receptor beta chain. Its antigen has not been determined. No base quality values were provided; no much bigger clone lies one nucleotide off. The data stem from a study of cytomegalovirus exposure and HLA in healthy donors (dated by TCRdb to 2016 to 2017). Describing the broader study: An earlier analysis of approximately 640 of the donors reported roughly 300 Gb of sequence data and approximately 110 million unique TCR beta sequences from roughly 180 million T cells. About 280 gigabases of sequencing data and roughly 80 million unique TCR sequences made up an early release that covered roughly 670 HLA-typed donors. Among the approximately 400 genotyped donors, under 90% belonged to the genetic ancestry cluster associated with self-reported Caucasian donors. The study was designed to test whether signatures of past pathogen exposure could be identified by cataloging public T cell receptors. The study profiled the T cell repertoires of about 640 subjects by immunosequencing and related them to cytomegalovirus serostatus. Besides the first cohort of 666 subjects, a separate validation cohort made up of some 110 different subjects was used. The study combined high-throughput TCR immunosequencing, statistical association of individual TCRs with disease status, and machine learning to predict cytomegalovirus infection status. A later analysis re-analyzed previously published TCR beta repertoires from roughly 630 donors and added high-resolution HLA genotyping to study TCR occurrence patterns. Rather than drawing on any new phenotypic data, the later analysis identified candidate immune exposures from TCR beta sequences and the way those sequences occurred across donors. An earlier analysis of fewer than 750 of the donors used high-throughput TCR beta sequencing to judge whether each TCR beta V gene segment behaved as functional or pseudogenic. Donor age, sex, ethnicity and CMV serostatus were compiled alongside the repertoire data. A later genetic analysis used genome-wide SNP genotypes for about three fifths of the 666 donors, treating that subset as a discovery cohort. All discovery cohort repertoires had been generated on a single sequencing platform. HLA typing covered class I and class II loci at four-digit resolution. The number of donors typed differed by locus, with roughly 620-630 for A, B, C, DRB1 and DQB1, approximately 500 for DQA1, 600 to 610 for DPA1, and 472 for DPB1. Because of strong linkage in the cohort, roughly 5 DR-DQ haplotypes were treated as single units for association and clustering. Among about 370 genotyped donors of the cohort, an average of about 220,000 unique TCR beta nucleotide sequences was sequenced per donor, of which 15% to 20% were non-productive. The study at large found these results: In the study, 150 to 200 TCR beta chains were listed as associated with cytomegalovirus. Because counts were too low, roughly 17 rarely observed V segments, including chromosome 9 orphons, were left out of the earlier analysis of approximately 580 of the donors. In a later analysis, around 15,000 TCR beta sequences were associated with specific HLA alleles at a false discovery rate of 0.05. A group of highly shared sequence variants was considered likely to be a technical artifact of the sequencing pipeline. In an earlier analysis of about 540 of the donors, most TCR beta V segments were observed in productive rearrangements about 87% or about 30% of the time, broadly matching IMGT annotations. According to the authors, the approach could potentially be generalized to other disease states and immunological phenotypes. A further reported finding was that TCR beta sequences accurately predicted the HLA-A and HLA-B alleles for most subjects in the first cohort. A later genetic analysis associated a missense DCLRE1C variant with V-gene and J-gene trimming of TCR beta chains, and an independent cohort replicated the association. HLA typing was unavailable for some donors at each locus, so association tests used only the typed subset. In both the original and validation cohorts, the classifier was reported to diagnose cytomegalovirus status with high specificity and sensitivity. In a later analysis, several top co-occurrence clusters were reported to appear linked to parvovirus B19, influenza, CMV and Epstein-Barr virus. Because the 87-base-pair reads could not distinguish some IMGT-functional V segments, including TRBV6-2 and TRBV6-3, those segments were excluded. Most TCR sequences were observed very rarely across donors, whereas some public TCRs were present in many individuals. According to a later analysis, TCR association rates differed among HLA loci, with DRB1 alleles showing the most associated TCRs and HLA-C alleles showing the fewest. The cohort was sequenced for TCR beta chains only, and without alpha or paired-chain data the features that could be detected were limited. In a later genetic analysis, fewer N-insertions in productive TCRs were reported among donors in an Asian-associated ancestry cluster than the approximately 710-donor mean. Assigning TCR associations to individual alleles was difficult when HLA alleles, especially DR and DQ, strongly co-occurred. A later analysis found that most CMV-associated TCR beta chains appeared HLA-restricted, with HLA associations seemingly driven largely by CMV exposure. Sequencing depth was assumed to be roughly uniform across donors in the presence/absence analyses, though that assumption may not hold. A few of the identified cytomegalovirus-associated TCR beta chains were confirmed in vitro to be specific for cytomegalovirus antigens. Compared with equally common non-associated chains, HLA-associated TCR beta chains in a later analysis were more clonally expanded and had lower generation probabilities. Correlated functional status among segregating V segments might be attributable to linkage disequilibrium, but an unknown experimental factor could not be ruled out. The only immune exposure information available for the cohort was CMV serostatus.

For CDR1 and CDR2, the germline V gene lists MNHEY and SVGAGI. Including the terminal cysteine and phenylalanine, the CDR3 comprises 11 residues. Only CDR3 DNA is held: 33 bases, read in frame from base 1. V is pared back by 5 bases and J by 5 bases, with 6 bases lying between the germline termini. The cohort was made up of 650 to 700 healthy bone marrow donors. Cohort members were all nominally healthy when sampled, although unrecorded immune exposures were likely present. Of the 690 or so cohort members, 250 to 300 had a positive CMV serostatus and 350 to 450 had a negative one, while no CMV serostatus was recorded for the donor. A peripheral blood sample was provided by each donor, and peripheral blood mononuclear cells were used for TCR beta sequencing. Genomic DNA extraction from the blood cell samples was performed with the Qiagen DNeasy Blood Extraction Kit. Library construction relied on the immunoSEQ multiplex PCR assay. A mixture of 60 forward primers for TCR Vbeta segments and 13 reverse primers for TCR Jbeta segments was used in the multiplex PCR. Amplification of the CDR3 region of rearranged TCR beta genes was performed with a multiplex PCR assay on genomic DNA. The amplified TCR beta libraries were sequenced on the Illumina HiSeq System as 87-base-pair reads. The original methods were these. A later analysis counted tens of millions of unique TCR beta chains across the 600 to 850 repertoires, and some 11 million of these chains were shared by at least two donors. A nearest-neighbor algorithm error-corrected the raw reads and collapsed the reads into unique sequences, merging closely related sequences to remove PCR and sequencing errors. To assign V, D and J gene segments, CDR3 sequences were aligned to IMGT reference sequences. For a sequence to be retained, a match of at least six nucleotides to both a V gene segment and a J gene segment was required. A rearrangement counted as productive if the CDR3 had no stop codons and remained in frame with V and J, and every other rearrangement counted as non-productive. Following IMGT convention, CDR3 was defined as the stretch from the second conserved V-encoded cysteine to the conserved J-encoded phenylalanine. The earlier analysis of about 590 of the donors excluded sequences that lacked an unambiguous match to a single V gene segment. An earlier analysis of some 500 of the donors classified V segments as functional when productive rearrangements were above 56.7% and as segregating when the standard deviation between donors was above 5%. A statistical classification framework was built for diagnosing cytomegalovirus status from the catalog of TCR beta chain sequences. A later analysis assigned V and J genes by comparing TCR nucleotide sequences with IMGT/GENE-DB human TR gene sequences. The TCRdist pipeline was used in a later analysis to assign CDR3 sequences and most-parsimonious VDJ recombination scenarios. In a later analysis, every TCR beta chain was defined by the combination of its CDR3 amino acid sequence and its V-gene family, and reads without a unique V-gene family were dropped. To address suspected cross-contamination and a sequencing artifact, a later analysis removed roughly 640 highly shared, low-generation-probability nucleotide sequences. In a later analysis, a clonal expansion index for each public chain was calculated from normalized within-repertoire ranks of inferred template counts. Generation probabilities in a later analysis came from a VDJ recombination model fitted to out-of-frame rearrangements, and those results were checked against IGoR. A later analysis scored TCR-TCR, TCR-HLA and TCR-CMV co-occurrence with hypergeometric tests, applying a repertoire-size bias correction to TCR pairs. False discovery rates were estimated in a later analysis by permuting HLA or CMV assignments 20 times. A later analysis grouped co-occurring TCRs with DBSCAN, adding TCRdist sequence similarity when clustering within HLA-allele-positive subsets. Repertoires with fewer than 30,000 or more than 120,000 public chains, plus five repertoires with anomalous nucleotide sharing, were excluded from co-occurrence clustering. TCRdb carries this immuneACCESS record with in-frame sequences only. Its versions omit some clonotypes, under half of them owing to an unresolved V gene in the studies checked, with the rest unexplained. V, J and clone size reflect that table, while D and trimming were determined from the DNA. Recorded for this sample are about 130,000 clones; over 60% of them occurred a single time. In total, the top ten clones hold approximately 0.97% of the sample.

The chain is assembled from TRBV6-5 and TRBJ2-5; the D segment could be TRBD1, given 6 matching bases. Source material: PBMCs. The receptor was isolated from a human donor in good health. The CDR3 reads CASSTGETQYF. The DNA reads as follows: TGTGCCAGCAGTACAGGGGAGACCCAGTACTTC.